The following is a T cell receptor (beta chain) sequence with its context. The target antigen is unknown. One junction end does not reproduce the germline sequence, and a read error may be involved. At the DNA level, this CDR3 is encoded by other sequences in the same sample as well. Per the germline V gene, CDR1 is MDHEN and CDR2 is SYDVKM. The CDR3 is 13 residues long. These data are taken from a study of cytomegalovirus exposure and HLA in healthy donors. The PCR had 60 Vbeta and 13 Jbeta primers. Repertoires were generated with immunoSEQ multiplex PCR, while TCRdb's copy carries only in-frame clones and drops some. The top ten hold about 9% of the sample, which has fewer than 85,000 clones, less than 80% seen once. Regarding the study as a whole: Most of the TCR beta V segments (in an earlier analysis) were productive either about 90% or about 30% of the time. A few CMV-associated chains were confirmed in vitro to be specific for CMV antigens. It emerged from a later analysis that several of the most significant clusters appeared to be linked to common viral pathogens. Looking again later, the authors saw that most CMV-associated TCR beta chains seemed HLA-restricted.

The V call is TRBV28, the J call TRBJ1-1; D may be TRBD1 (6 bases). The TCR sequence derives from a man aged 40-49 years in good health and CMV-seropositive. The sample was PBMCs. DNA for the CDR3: TGTGCCAGCAGTTTCGCGGGGGACACCGAAGCTTTCTTT. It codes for CASSFAGDTEAFF.